This T cell receptor beta chain was documented in a study of cytomegalovirus exposure and HLA in healthy donors. Study information: Membership in the Caucasian-associated ancestry cluster was found for 75% to 85% of nearly 400 genotyped donors. Study findings and constraints: The authors confirmed in vitro that three CMV-associated chains were specific for CMV antigens. Investigators reported 150 to 200 TCR beta chains as tied to cytomegalovirus.

It was with 60 Vbeta and 13 Jbeta primers that the PCR ran. Data came from immunoSEQ multiplex PCR; TCRdb stores just in-frame clones and leaves some out. The sample has tens of thousands of clones, around 53% seen once. Germline-derived CDR1 and CDR2 are LNHDA and SQIVND (reference sequence). V gave up 4 bases and J gave up 10 bases, with 17 bases separating them. CDR3 length equals 15 residues. This clone turned up a few times. Its antigen is unknown. The TCR sequence derives from a woman in her 40s in good health and CMV-seropositive. The V and J genes are TRBV19 and TRBJ1-6, with D possibly being TRBD1 (5 bases). The sequenced sample consisted of PBMCs. The CDR3 nucleotides read TGTGCCAGTAGTAGAGGGCAGGGAAGCGGGTCACCCCTCCACTTT. This codes for CASSRGQGSGSPLHF. Full variable domain (missing parts from reference TRBV19 and TRBJ1-6): DGGITQSPKYLFRKEGQNVTLSCEQNLNHDAMYWYRQDPGQGLRLIYYSQIVNDFQKGDIAEGYSVSREKKESFPLTVTSAQKNPTAFYLCASSRGQGSGSPLHFGNGTRLTVT.